The clone carrying this TCR beta chain was detected ten times or more. No antigen is known for it. The sample is drawn from a study of T cells after yellow fever vaccination. 5'RACE template switching generated TCR cDNA, adding a universal primer site and UMIs. TCRdb re-analysed the 5' RACE reads in MiXCR, keeping a single row per CDR3 protein. The table has more than 95,000 distinct CDR3 sequences, around 7.4% seen once; the top ten hold roughly 2.6%. Germline V gene data show CDR1 as SQVTM and CDR2 as ANQGSEA. Trimming at V came to 4 bases and at J to 0 bases, leaving 2 bases not matched to a gene. This CDR3 has 14 residues. Study conclusions and caveats: Post-booster reappearance was seen for most primary-vaccination clones (around 97% CD4, around 91% CD8). The secondary T-cell response peaked on day 5, not day 15, but was weaker.

This sample comprised CD4+ T cells sorted from PBMCs, obtained less than 11 days after the first yellow fever vaccination. V gene TRBV29-1 combines with J gene TRBJ2-2; 7 nucleotides agree with TRBD1. The sequence came from a young man who received the YFV17D yellow fever vaccine. This chain's CDR3 is CSVAGTANTGELFF. The DNA for the CDR3 is TGCAGCGTTGCCGGGACAGCGAACACCGGGGAGCTGTTTTTT.